Following are 11 T cell receptor beta chains from one sample sequenced in a study of T cell responses to AZD1222 COVID-19 vaccine. Assay used: immunoSEQ multiplex PCR; TCRdb lists only in-frame clones, some missing. The sample lists about 140,000 clones, 88% occurring once. The specimen comprised peripheral blood, sampled 28 days after the second AZD1222 dose. These receptors were obtained from an adult who received the AZD1222 COVID-19 vaccine.

This sequence joins TRBV2 and TRBJ1-5; 7 bases fit TRBD1. Germline V gene sequence: CDR1 SNHLY, CDR2 FYNNEI. The CDR3 spans 18 residues. With 2 bases clipped from V and 4 bases from J, the junction kept 14 bases outside the gene matches. The CDR3 reads CASSELLTTGTVNQPQHF. The CDR3 nucleotides read TGTGCCAGCAGTGAATTACTAACCACCGGGACAGTGAATCAGCCCCAGCATTTT.

This sequence joins TRBV27 and TRBJ2-3; D uncertain. Germline lookup yields CDR1 MNHEY and CDR2 SMNVEV (reference sequence). The CDR3 covers 14 residues. The germline V and J ends were trimmed by 5 bases and 1 base, with 10 bases remaining between them. DNA for the CDR3: TGTGCCAGCAGTAGAAACACTGGCACAGATACGCAGTATTTT. Translated, it gives CASSRNTGTDTQYF.

The rearrangement links TRBV24-1 to TRBJ2-1; D not certain. V lost 9 bases to trimming and J lost 0 bases, with 8 bases between them. Germline V gene lookup returns CDR1 KGHDR and CDR2 SFDVKD. The CDR3 is 13 amino acids. Here the CDR3 reads CATRDGSYNEQFF. CDR3 DNA sequence: TGTGCCACCCGAGACGGCTCCTACAATGAGCAGTTCTTC.

This sequence joins TRBV30 and TRBJ2-1, with 7 positions matching TRBD2. In germline, CDR1 is GTSNPN, CDR2 SVGIG (reference sequence). J was trimmed by 9 bases and V by 5 bases; bases with no gene match: 13. This CDR3 has 14 amino acids. CDR3 in DNA: TGTGCCTGGGTCCCTAGCGGATCCCCTGGTGAGCAGTTCTTC. Translation: CAWVPSGSPGEQFF. The full variable domain, rest sourced from reference TRBV30 and TRBJ2-1, is SQTIHQWPATLVQPVGSPLSLECTVEGTSNPNLYWYRQAAGRGLQLLFYSVGIGQISSEVPQNLSASRPQDRQFILSSKKLLLSDSGFYLCAWVPSGSPGEQFFGPGTRLTVL.

This chain uses TRBV4-3 with TRBJ1-2; 7 bases match TRBD1. Germline CDR1 and CDR2: LGHNA and YSLEER. V gave up 3 bases and J gave up 7 bases; unmatched junction bases: 11. CDR3 size: 15 residues. The CDR3 DNA reads TGCGCCAGCAGCCACATCGACAGGGACGGCGGTGGCTACACCTTC. It translates to CASSHIDRDGGGYTF.

This chain links TRBV6-4 with TRBJ1-6; TRBD1 matches at 8 bases. In germline, CDR1 is MRHNA, CDR2 SNTAGT. The V and J ends lost 3 bases and 10 bases, in that order; junction bases with no gene match: 5. The CDR3 consists of 14 residues. DNA for the CDR3: TGTGCCAGCAGTGAACAGGGGGTCGGATCACCCCTCCACTTT. This codes for CASSEQGVGSPLHF.

J is TRBJ2-1 and V is TRBV4-2; TRBD2 agrees at 10 bases. The CDR3 covers 17 residues. With V trimmed by 2 bases and J by 7 bases, 11 bases remained unmatched. Germline V CDR1 and CDR2: LGHNA, YNFKEQ. The CDR3 loop is CASSQSLYSGGNNEQFF. CDR3 DNA sequence: TGTGCCAGCAGCCAATCCCTTTATAGCGGGGGGAATAATGAGCAGTTCTTC.

The rearrangement uses TRBV12-5 and TRBJ2-3, with 10 positions matching TRBD1. The J segment lost 5 bases and the V segment lost 1 base, leaving 12 bases of the junction unmatched. This CDR3 is 18 amino acids long. Germline V gives CDR1 LGHNT, CDR2 FRNRAP. The CDR3 protein is CASGLGPTGTGVLDTQYF. The CDR3 coding sequence is TGTGCTAGTGGTTTGGGCCCAACCGGGACAGGGGTTTTAGATACGCAGTATTTT.

The chain is built from TRBV18 and TRBJ2-3; 8 nucleotides line up with TRBD1. V lost 4 bases and J lost 2; bases outside the gene matches: 11. CDR3 length equals 17 residues. The germline V gene encodes CDR1 KGHSH and CDR2 LQKENI. This CDR3 reads CASSLNGQGAITDTQYF. The CDR3 coding sequence is TGTGCCAGCTCACTTAACGGGCAGGGGGCGATCACAGATACGCAGTATTTT. Based on the CDR3 plus reference TRBV18 and TRBJ2-3, the full variable domain is NAGVMQNPRHLVRRRGQEARLRCSPMKGHSHVYWYRQLPEEGLKFMVYLQKENIIDESGMPKERFSAEFPKEGPSILRIQQVVRGDSAAYFCASSLNGQGAITDTQYFGPGTRLTVL.

This clone was recorded once. This chain links TRBV28 with TRBJ1-1; D is uncertain. CDR1 is MDHEN, CDR2 SYDVKM, per germline. V lost 3 bases to trimming and J lost 5 bases, with 13 bases between them. The CDR3 consists of 14 residues. CDR3 residues: CASSLGNGRTEAFF. For the CDR3, the DNA is TGTGCCAGCAGTTTGGGGAACGGTCGGACTGAAGCTTTCTTT.

The CDR3 loop is CASSTTADTQYF. The CDR3 DNA reads as TGTGCCAGCAGCACGACCGCAGATACGCAGTATTTT. The chain employs TRBV9 and TRBJ2-3; no firm D call. Deletions cut 4 bases from V and 4 bases from J, with 7 bases between. The CDR3 spans 12 residues. Germline CDR1 and CDR2: SGDLS and YYNGEE.